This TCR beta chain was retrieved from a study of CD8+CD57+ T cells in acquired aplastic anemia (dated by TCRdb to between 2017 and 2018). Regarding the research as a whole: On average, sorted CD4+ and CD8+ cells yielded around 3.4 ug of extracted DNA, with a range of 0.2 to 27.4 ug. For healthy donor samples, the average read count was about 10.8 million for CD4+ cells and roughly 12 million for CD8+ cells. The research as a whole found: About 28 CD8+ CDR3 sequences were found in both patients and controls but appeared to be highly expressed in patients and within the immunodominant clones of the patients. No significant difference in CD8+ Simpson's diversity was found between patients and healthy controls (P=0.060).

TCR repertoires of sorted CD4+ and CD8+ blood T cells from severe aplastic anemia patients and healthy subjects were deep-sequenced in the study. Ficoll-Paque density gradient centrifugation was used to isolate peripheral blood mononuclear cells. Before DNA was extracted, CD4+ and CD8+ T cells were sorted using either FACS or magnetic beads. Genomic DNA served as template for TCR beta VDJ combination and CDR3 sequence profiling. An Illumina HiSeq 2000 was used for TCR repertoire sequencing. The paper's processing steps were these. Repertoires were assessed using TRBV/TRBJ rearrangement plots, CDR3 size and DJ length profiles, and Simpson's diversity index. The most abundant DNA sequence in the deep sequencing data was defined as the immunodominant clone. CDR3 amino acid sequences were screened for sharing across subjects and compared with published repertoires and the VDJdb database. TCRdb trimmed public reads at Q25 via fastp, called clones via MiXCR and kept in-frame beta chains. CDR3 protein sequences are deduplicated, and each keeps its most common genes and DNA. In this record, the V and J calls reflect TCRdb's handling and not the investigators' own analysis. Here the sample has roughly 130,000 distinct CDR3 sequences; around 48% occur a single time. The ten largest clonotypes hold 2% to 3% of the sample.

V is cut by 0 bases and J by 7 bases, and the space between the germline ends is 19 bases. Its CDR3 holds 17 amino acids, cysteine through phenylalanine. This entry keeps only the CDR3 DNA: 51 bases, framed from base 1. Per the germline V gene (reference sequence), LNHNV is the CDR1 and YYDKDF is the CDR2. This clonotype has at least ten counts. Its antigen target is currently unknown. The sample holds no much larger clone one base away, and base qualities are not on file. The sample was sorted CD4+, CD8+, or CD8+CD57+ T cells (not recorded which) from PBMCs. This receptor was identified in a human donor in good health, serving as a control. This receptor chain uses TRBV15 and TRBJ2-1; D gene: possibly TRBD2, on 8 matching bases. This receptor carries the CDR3 CATSRDSGGGARNEQFF. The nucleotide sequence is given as TGTGCCACCAGCAGAGATTCGGGAGGGGGCGCGCGGAATGAGCAGTTCTTC.